The present TCR beta chain was sequenced within a study of blood T cell repertoires in COVID-19. Whole-study context: PBMCs, B-cell-depleted T cells, or T cells provided the cDNA or gDNA that made up the material.

Profiled with immunoSEQ multiplex PCR; TCRdb holds only in-frame clones, not every one. Altogether over 65,000 clones are present, 80% being singletons, with the ten largest covering more than 10%. The sequence was obtained from a woman in her forties with active or convalescent COVID-19. The material sequenced was peripheral blood.

Here the CDR3 DNA reads TGTGCCATCCGGCGGGTAGAGGCCGGTGGCTACACCTTC. Translating it yields CAIRRVEAGGYTF. This chain joins TRBV10-3 and TRBJ1-2; D unclear. Germline V gene lookup returns CDR1 ENHRY and CDR2 SYGVKD. This CDR3 spans 13 amino acids. Trimming stripped 8 bases from V and 7 bases from J, with 17 bases between.